This entry lists 18 T cell receptor beta chains sequenced from one sample in a study of identical twins. Each CDR3 protein gets one entry after TCRdb re-called the 5' RACE reads with MiXCR. The sample includes more than 250,000 distinct CDR3 sequences, under 9.5% of them seen just once. A further study also used this sample, focusing on yellow fever vaccine responses in identical twins.

Sequenced: memory (CD45RO+) T cells sorted from blood. All receptors come from a woman aged 18-35 years in good health.

This clonotype has only a few counts. The chain carries TRBV6-1 and TRBJ2-1, with TRBD2 matching over 11 bases. After removal of 4 bases from V and 4 bases from J, the junction contained 6 bases not matched to a gene. The CDR3 spans 16 residues. The V gene's germline CDR1 is MNHNS and CDR2 SASEGT. CDR3 sequence: CASSATSGNPYNEQFF. In nucleotides, the CDR3 is TGTGCCAGCAGTGCGACTAGCGGGAACCCTTACAATGAGCAGTTCTTC.

This clonotype was seen more than once but under ten times. The chain has TRBV20-1 and TRBJ2-7, with D perhaps given as TRBD1 or TRBD2 (6 bases each). CDR1 DFQATT and CDR2 SNEGSKA come from the germline V gene (reference sequence). This CDR3 has 14 residues. V was cut by 7 bases and J by 4 bases, with 20 bases left in between. The CDR3, as DNA: TGCAGTGGTCGGACAGCCCAGGGGACTTACGAGCAGTACTTC. This encodes CSGRTAQGTYEQYF.

This clonotype showed up just a few times. J is TRBJ2-7 and V is TRBV5-1; 8 bases fit TRBD1. CDR1 is SGHRS and CDR2 is YFSETQ in the germline V gene. CDR3 length: 14 amino acids. V shed 1 base, J shed 3 bases, and the junction held 3 bases outside the gene matches. In DNA form, the CDR3 reads TGCGCCAGCAGCTTGACAGGGGGGCACTACGAGCAGTACTTC. Translation gives CASSLTGGHYEQYF.

The sample holds many counts of this clonotype. A read error may account for a junction end that differs from germline. The chain is built from TRBV29-1 and TRBJ2-3, with D maybe TRBD1 (6 bases). This CDR3 has 12 amino acids. Germline V gene data show CDR1 as SQVTM and CDR2 as ANQGSEA. As DNA, the CDR3 is TGCAGCCTTGATGCAGGGGTTGATACGCAGTATTTT. This encodes CSLDAGVDTQYF.

Ten or more counts support this clonotype. The genes are TRBV7-9 and TRBJ2-4; D is undetermined. The germline V gene encodes CDR1 SEHNR and CDR2 FQNEAQ (reference sequence). CDR3 length equals 17 residues. Trimming stripped 1 base from V and 0 bases from J, with 13 bases between. The CDR3 sequence is CASSLEVGELAKNIQYF. CDR3 coding DNA: TGTGCCAGCAGCTTAGAGGTTGGGGAACTAGCCAAAAACATTCAGTACTTC.

V is TRBV15 and J is TRBJ1-2, with unresolved D. The CDR3 extends over 16 amino acids. The germline V gene encodes CDR1 LNHNV and CDR2 YYDKDF (reference sequence). V was cut by 9 bases and J by 0 bases, with 20 bases left in between. CDR3 sequence (DNA): TGTGCCACTAGTGAGGGCGGCAGAACTACTAACTATGGCTACACCTTC. Translated, it gives CATSEGGRTTNYGYTF. The variable domain in full, completed from reference TRBV15 and TRBJ1-2, reads DAMVIQNPRYQVTQFGKPVTLSCSQTLNHNVMYWYQQKSSQAPKLLFHYYDKDFNNEADTPDNFQSRRPNTSFCFLDIRSPGLGDTAMYLCATSEGGRTTNYGYTFGSGTRLTVV.

At least ten counts were recorded for this clonotype. This chain joins TRBV7-8 and TRBJ2-3, with 7 positions matching TRBD1. Germline V gives CDR1 SGHVS, CDR2 FQNEAQ. The CDR3 consists of 15 residues. The trim removed 6 bases at V and 0 bases at J, leaving 6 bases unmatched. The CDR3 reads CASSWDSTSTDTQYF. In nucleotides, the CDR3 is TGTGCCAGCAGTTGGGACAGCACTAGCACAGATACGCAGTATTTT. The full variable domain, in which reference TRBV7-8 and TRBJ2-3 provide the parts outside the CDR3, is GAGVSQSPRYKVAKRGQDVALRCDPISGHVSLFWYQQALGQGPEFLTYFQNEAQLDKSGLPSDRFFAERPEGSVSTLKIQRTQQEDSAVYLCASSWDSTSTDTQYFGPGTRLTVL.

This clonotype was detected a few times. V gene TRBV4-2 combines with J gene TRBJ2-3; no clear D gene. This CDR3 is 15 amino acids long. The germline V gene has CDR1 LGHNA and CDR2 YNFKEQ. V lost 0 bases, J lost 0 bases, and 7 bases lay in between. The DNA for the CDR3 is TGTGCCAGCAGCCAAGAGCGTACTAGCACAGATACGCAGTATTTT. This gives the protein CASSQERTSTDTQYF.

Only a few counts were recorded for this clonotype. This chain links TRBV10-1 with TRBJ2-1, with D unclear. The CDR3 covers 12 residues. From germline, CDR1 is WNHNN and CDR2 SYGVQD (reference sequence). Deletions cut 4 bases from V and 10 bases from J, with 11 bases between. The CDR3, as DNA: TGCGCCAGCAGTGGGGGTTATGGGGAGCAGTTCTTC. Its protein is CASSGGYGEQFF.

There are many counts of this clonotype. This chain links TRBV25-1 with TRBJ2-3; D is unresolved. Germline V gene data show CDR1 as MGHDK and CDR2 as SYGVNS. V was trimmed by 11 bases and J by 5 bases, leaving 14 bases between them. The CDR3 covers 12 residues. The CDR3 is CAGASHGDTQYF. CDR3 nucleotide sequence: TGTGCCGGCGCCAGCCATGGAGATACGCAGTATTTT.

This clonotype appeared many times. This chain uses TRBV6-1 with TRBJ1-1; D is perhaps TRBD1 (6 bases). The CDR3 contains 13 residues. Trimming stripped 6 bases from V and 1 base from J, with 9 bases between. Germline lookup yields CDR1 MNHNS and CDR2 SASEGT. For the CDR3, the DNA is TGTGCCAGCAGGCGACAGGAGAACACTGAAGCTTTCTTT. This sequence encodes CASRRQENTEAFF.

Ten or more counts support this clonotype. V usage is TRBV5-1 and J usage is TRBJ2-2; D ambiguous. V was clipped by 7 bases and J by 1 base, with 11 bases between them. The V gene's germline CDR1 is SGHRS and CDR2 YFSETQ. This CDR3 spans 14 amino acids. This CDR3 reads CASWGSGNTGELFF. The CDR3, as DNA: TGCGCCAGCTGGGGTTCGGGGAACACCGGGGAGCTGTTTTTT.

This clonotype was counted many times. The gene calls are TRBV9 and TRBJ2-1, with 9 bases identical to TRBD2. There are 16 residues in the CDR3. CDR1 and CDR2 from the germline V gene are SGDLS and YYNGEE. Trimming at V came to 0 bases and at J to 4 bases, leaving 5 bases not matched to a gene. The CDR3 nucleotides read TGTGCCAGCAGCGTAGATAGCGGGAGTTGGTACAATGAGCAGTTCTTC. This gives the protein CASSVDSGSWYNEQFF.

This clonotype was counted only a few times. The CDR3 region has the DNA TGCGCCAGCTCTACCCGGACGGAGGAGCTGTTTTTT. It codes for CASSTRTEELFF. This chain uses TRBV5-1 with TRBJ2-2; D is undetermined. V lost 7 bases and J 10 bases, leaving 14 bases between the germline ends. CDR3 length: 12 residues. Germline V gene data show CDR1 as SGHRS and CDR2 as YFSETQ.

This clonotype showed up just a few times. The chain carries TRBV7-6 and TRBJ1-6; 12 bases are shared with TRBD1. Germline-derived CDR1 and CDR2 are SGHVS and FNYEAQ. This CDR3 comprises 20 residues. With 4 bases clipped from V and 6 bases from J, the junction kept 16 bases outside the gene matches. Here the CDR3 DNA reads TGTGCCAGCAGCTCACAGACTCGGGACAGGGGGCTTGTCAGTAATTCACCCCTCCACTTT. Translated: CASSSQTRDRGLVSNSPLHF.

This clonotype was recorded at least ten times. The chain has TRBV29-1 and TRBJ2-3, with 7 bases identical to TRBD2. With V trimmed by 4 bases and J by 6 bases, 10 bases remained unmatched. CDR1 and CDR2 (germline): SQVTM, ANQGSEA. The CDR3 has 14 residues. The CDR3 DNA follows: TGCAGCGTTGTACGGCTAGCGGAGAGGGATACGCAGTATTTT. Translating it yields CSVVRLAERDTQYF.

At least ten counts were recorded for this clonotype. The chain combines TRBV2 with TRBJ2-7; D perhaps matches TRBD2 (6 bases). V shed 10 bases and J shed 3 bases, with 16 bases lying between them. Germline-derived CDR1 and CDR2 are SNHLY and FYNNEI. The CDR3 covers 13 residues. The CDR3 is CATSRDSVYEQYF. CDR3 DNA: TGTGCCACTTCCCGGGACTCAGTCTACGAGCAGTACTTC. The variable domain in full, completed from reference TRBV2 and TRBJ2-7, reads EPEVTQTPSHQVTQMGQEVILRCVPISNHLYFYWYRQILGQKVEFLVSFYNNEISEKSEIFDDQFSVERPDGSNFTLKIRSTKLEDSAMYFCATSRDSVYEQYFGPGTRLTVT.

V usage is TRBV12-3 or TRBV12-4 and J usage is TRBJ2-1, with TRBD1 matching over 8 bases. The CDR3 contains 14 residues. V shed 6 bases, J shed 7 bases, and the junction held 8 bases outside the gene matches. CDR3 amino acids: CASSTSGGRNEQFF. The CDR3 DNA follows: TGTGCCAGCAGCACGTCAGGGGGCAGGAATGAGCAGTTCTTC.